The 30 T cell receptor beta chains in this list originate from one sample, sequenced in a study of lymphopenia after photon versus proton radiotherapy. Clones were read by immunoSEQ multiplex PCR, and TCRdb kept only the in-frame ones, dropping some. This sample has about 42,000 clones, with approximately 82% found just once. The material was peripheral blood, obtained from a patient treated with proton-based radiotherapy. The receptor set was obtained from a woman in her 70s with pancreatic cancer.

As regards this clone: The sample carries other DNA sequences with the same CDR3. V and J are TRBV29-1 and TRBJ1-2; D uncertain. The V and J ends lost 4 bases and 1 base respectively, with 13 bases between them. Germline V gene lookup returns CDR1 SQVTM and CDR2 ANQGSEA. The CDR3 covers 14 residues. The CDR3 region has the DNA TGCAGCGTTGGGGATCGGCTTGTTAACTATGGCTACACCTTC. Protein sequence: CSVGDRLVNYGYTF.

Of note for this clone: Germline and junction disagree at one end, which may indicate a read error. In nucleotides, the CDR3 is TGCGCCAGCAGTTTGGGAGGCCAGGGAAACACCATATATTTT. Translated, it gives CASSLGGQGNTIYF. The rearrangement links TRBV5-1 to TRBJ1-3; D is unresolved. Germline CDR1 and CDR2: SGHRS and YFSETQ. This CDR3 has 14 residues.

V usage is TRBV19 and J usage is TRBJ2-7; 8 bases agree with TRBD2. The CDR3 has 18 amino acids. J was trimmed by 0 bases and V by 4 bases; bases with no gene match: 14. Per the germline V gene, CDR1 is LNHDA and CDR2 is SQIVND (reference sequence). The CDR3 protein is CASSKHRAGGADSYEQYF. The CDR3 DNA reads TGTGCCAGTAGTAAACACCGGGCGGGAGGAGCGGACTCCTACGAGCAGTACTTC.

V usage is TRBV7-8 and J usage is TRBJ1-4, with D possibly being TRBD1 (6 bases). The V gene lost 5 bases and the J gene lost 7 bases, with 17 bases spanning the gap. The length of the CDR3 is 15 residues. From germline, CDR1 is SGHVS and CDR2 FQNEAQ. The CDR3, as DNA: TGTGCCAGCAGCCACCCTAGCCAAGGGGGTGAAAAACTGTTTTTT. This translates into CASSHPSQGGEKLFF.

The rearrangement links TRBV29-1 to TRBJ1-4; D possibly corresponds to TRBD1 (5 bases). Germline CDR1 is SQVTM and CDR2 is ANQGSEA. Trimming left V 7 bases short and J 7 bases short, with 19 bases between. The CDR3 runs to 14 residues. In nucleotides, the CDR3 is TGCAGCGCCGACGGTACGGGGGGTGGTGAAAAACTGTTTTTT. Protein sequence: CSADGTGGGEKLFF.

The CDR3 DNA sequence: TGCGCCAGCAGTGAGTCTAGCGGAGAAAACACCGGGGAGCTGTTTTTT. Translated: CASSESSGENTGELFF. The V call is TRBV10-2, the J call TRBJ2-2; D possibly corresponds to TRBD2 (6 bases). V lost 0 bases to trimming and J lost 2 bases, with 10 bases between them. CDR1 is WSHSY and CDR2 is SAAADI in the germline V gene. The CDR3 is 16 residues long.

V and J are TRBV7-2 and TRBJ1-2, with a tentative D call TRBD1 (6 bases). V lost 3 bases to trimming and J lost 3 bases, with 14 bases between them. Germline values: CDR1 SGHTA, CDR2 FQGNSA. CDR3 size: 15 residues. The CDR3 is CASSLSQGLDYGYTF. CDR3 sequence (DNA): TGTGCCAGCAGCTTGTCACAGGGTTTAGACTATGGCTACACCTTC. The whole variable domain, filled in from reference TRBV7-2 and TRBJ1-2, reads GAGVSQSPSNKVTEKGKDVELRCDPISGHTALYWYRQSLGQGLEFLIYFQGNSAPDKSGLPSDRFSAERTGGSVSTLTIQRTQQEDSAVYLCASSLSQGLDYGYTFGSGTRLTVV.

DNA of the CDR3: TGTGCCAGTGCTCGGGGGGTCGAGGTTTGGGAGACCCAGTACTTC. It is translated as CASARGVEVWETQYF. The rearrangement links TRBV19 to TRBJ2-5; 7 nucleotides match TRBD2. This CDR3 is built from 15 residues. V gave up 8 bases and J gave up 5 bases; unmatched junction bases: 14. Per germline, CDR1 LNHDA and CDR2 SQIVND (reference sequence).

The rearrangement links TRBV28 to TRBJ2-1; the D gene is possibly TRBD1 (6 bases). With 1 base removed from V and 15 bases from J, the gap between germline ends came to 22 bases. CDR3 length: 15 amino acids. The germline CDR1 and CDR2 sequences are MDHEN and SYDVKM. The CDR3 protein is CASSLSHTSTGLPFF. For the CDR3, the DNA is TGTGCCAGCAGTTTATCCCACACTTCGACAGGACTTCCGTTCTTC. The full variable domain, its missing parts supplied by reference TRBV28 and TRBJ2-1, is DVKVTQSSRYLVKRTGEKVFLECVQDMDHENMFWYRQDPGLGLRLIYFSYDVKMKEKGDIPEGYSVSREKKERFSLILESASTNQTSMYLCASSLSHTSTGLPFFGPGTRLTVL.

The rearrangement joins TRBV6-6 to TRBJ2-7; 9 bases map to TRBD1. Trimming removed 5 bases from V and 1 base from J; junction bases left unmatched: 6. Germline lookup yields CDR1 MNHNY and CDR2 SVGAGI (reference sequence). The CDR3 extends over 15 amino acids. This CDR3 is CASSPSGQGSYEQYF. CDR3 nucleotides: TGTGCCAGCAGTCCCTCCGGACAGGGGTCCTACGAGCAGTACTTC.

V usage is TRBV27 and J usage is TRBJ1-5; no reliable D call. Germline V lookup: CDR1 MNHEY, CDR2 SMNVEV (reference sequence). Between the trimmed V and J ends, which lost 3 bases and 4 bases, there was a span of 7 bases. The length of the CDR3 is 13 residues. The CDR3 is CASSFLGNQPQHF. The DNA of the CDR3 is TGTGCCAGCAGTTTTTTAGGGAATCAGCCCCAGCATTTT.

This chain joins TRBV9 and TRBJ2-1, with D possibly being TRBD2 (7 bases). Germline lookup yields CDR1 SGDLS and CDR2 YYNGEE. The CDR3 sequence is 14 residues long. Trimming removed 4 bases at V and 8 bases at J, with 16 bases between. The CDR3 DNA is TGTGCCAGCAGCACCCGCGGGGGCGGGGATGAGCAGTTCTTC. Translation: CASSTRGGGDEQFF.

This clone showed up just a few times. V gene TRBV18 combines with J gene TRBJ2-3; no reliable D call. CDR1 and CDR2 from the germline V gene are KGHSH and LQKENI. The CDR3 length is 13 residues. Trimming stripped 2 bases from V and 0 bases from J, with 3 bases between. CDR3 nucleotide sequence: TGTGCCAGCTCACCAACTAGCACAGATACGCAGTATTTT. The encoded protein is CASSPTSTDTQYF.

The genes are TRBV2 and TRBJ1-4, with a possible D match to TRBD1 (5 bases). CDR1 is SNHLY, CDR2 FYNNEI, per germline. Trimming took 7 bases from V and 0 from J, leaving 15 bases between them. The CDR3 is 16 residues long. The CDR3: CASTPGLYATNEKLFF. CDR3 DNA: TGTGCCAGCACCCCGGGGCTATATGCAACTAATGAAAAACTGTTTTTT.

The chain carries TRBV19 and TRBJ2-2; TRBD1 matches at 8 bases. Losses at the gene ends were 3 bases for V and 7 bases for J; bases not matched to a gene: 10. CDR1 and CDR2 (germline): LNHDA, SQIVND (reference sequence). This CDR3 contains 16 residues. The CDR3 DNA sequence: TGTGCCAGTAGTATCCACTCAGGGGGCATTGGCGGGGAGCTGTTTTTT. It codes for CASSIHSGGIGGELFF.

The rearrangement links TRBV20-1 to TRBJ1-1; tentatively, D is TRBD1 (6 bases). Germline V gene sequence: CDR1 DFQATT, CDR2 SNEGSKA (reference sequence). Trimming shortened V by 6 bases and J by 10 bases, and 15 bases separated the two germline ends. The CDR3 runs to 11 residues. The CDR3 coding sequence is TGCAGTGCGGACCGGGACAATGGAGCTTTCTTT. It translates to CSADRDNGAFF.

Notes on this clone: The germline gene is not matched at one end of the junction; a read error may be the cause. The chain carries TRBV7-7 and TRBJ2-7; TRBD1 or TRBD2 may be the D gene (5 bases each). This CDR3 region has 12 residues. Germline lookup yields CDR1 SSHAT and CDR2 FNYEAQ (reference sequence). The DNA for the CDR3 is TGTGCTAGCAGCGTCGATGGGGGCGAGCAGTACTTC. Protein: CASSVDGGEQYF.

The chain is built from TRBV7-6 and TRBJ2-1, with 8 nucleotides matching TRBD2. The CDR3 sequence is 14 residues long. Per germline, CDR1 SGHVS and CDR2 FNYEAQ. V lost 2 bases to trimming and J lost 4 bases; unmatched junction nucleotides: 1. The CDR3 DNA is TGTGCCAGCAGCTTACTAGCGGGTTACAATGAGCAGTTCTTC. It encodes CASSLLAGYNEQFF.

The chain combines TRBV13 with TRBJ1-1; D is unresolved. Germline CDR1 and CDR2: PRHDT and FYEKMQ (reference sequence). This CDR3 region has 13 residues. The V and J ends lost 1 base and 6 bases respectively, with 9 bases between them. The CDR3 reads CASSLDFGSEAFF. The CDR3 bases are TGTGCCAGCAGCTTAGATTTCGGGTCTGAAGCTTTCTTT.

The chain uses TRBV4-3 and TRBJ2-6; D is unclear. CDR3 length: 18 residues. The germline V gene encodes CDR1 LGHNA and CDR2 YSLEER. The V end was cut by 1 base, the J end by 1 base, with 14 bases between. CDR3 region: CASSQGTMAASGANVLTF. Written as DNA, the CDR3 is TGCGCCAGCAGCCAAGGGACGATGGCCGCATCTGGGGCCAACGTCCTGACTTTC.

The V gene is TRBV9, the J gene TRBJ1-3, with TRBD1 as a possible D gene (5 bases). Germline-derived CDR1 and CDR2 are SGDLS and YYNGEE. The length of the CDR3 is 13 residues. Trimming took 0 bases from V and 4 from J, leaving 5 bases between them. In DNA, the CDR3 is TGTGCCAGCAGCGTAGGGACAGGAAACACCATATATTTT. It encodes CASSVGTGNTIYF.

The CDR3 sequence: CASSLAQGGLSYNSPLHF. For the CDR3, the DNA is TGCGCCAGCAGCTTGGCCCAGGGGGGCCTCTCCTATAATTCACCCCTCCACTTT. The V and J genes are TRBV5-1 and TRBJ1-6; TRBD1 agrees at 7 bases. Germline V gives CDR1 SGHRS, CDR2 YFSETQ. The CDR3 extends over 18 amino acids. Trimming removed 0 bases from V and 0 bases from J; junction bases left unmatched: 6. Filled out from reference TRBV5-1 and TRBJ1-6, the complete variable domain reads KAGVTQTPRYLIKTRGQQVTLSCSPISGHRSVSWYQQTPGQGLQFLFEYFSETQRNKGNFPGRFSGRQFSNSRSEMNVSTLELGDSALYLCASSLAQGGLSYNSPLHFGNGTRLTVT.

The V gene is TRBV7-2, the J gene TRBJ2-1; 7 positions agree with TRBD2. The germline gives CDR1 SGHTA, CDR2 FQGNSA. The CDR3 contains 17 residues. Trimming cost V 10 bases and J 6 bases; bases outside gene matches: 21. CDR3 coding DNA: TGTGCCACCACACTGCGCCAGCGGGATATAAGTATCAATGAGCAGTTCTTC. Amino acid sequence: CATTLRQRDISINEQFF.

The chain is built from TRBV28 and TRBJ2-1, with 8 bases fitting TRBD2. V was clipped by 4 bases and J by 1 base; unmatched bases: 15. Germline CDR1 is MDHEN and CDR2 is SYDVKM. This CDR3 spans 19 amino acids. The CDR3 DNA reads as TGTGCCAGCAGTTCAGCCACAGGGTTGGCGGGAGGATCCTACAATGAGCAGTTCTTC. Translating it yields CASSSATGLAGGSYNEQFF. The complete variable domain, with remaining parts taken from reference TRBV28 and TRBJ2-1, reads DVKVTQSSRYLVKRTGEKVFLECVQDMDHENMFWYRQDPGLGLRLIYFSYDVKMKEKGDIPEGYSVSREKKERFSLILESASTNQTSMYLCASSSATGLAGGSYNEQFFGPGTRLTVL.

The V gene is TRBV6-5, the J gene TRBJ1-1; 8 positions match TRBD1. Germline loops: CDR1 MNHEY, CDR2 SVGAGI. Unmatched junction bases numbered 13, after V lost 4 bases and J lost 6 bases. This CDR3 region has 16 residues. The CDR3 DNA sequence: TGTGCCAGCAGTTCCCTGGGCAGGGGGCGCATCGCTGAAGCTTTCTTT. Translated: CASSSLGRGRIAEAFF.

The chain joins TRBV15 to TRBJ1-4; D unresolved. V was shortened by 0 bases and J by 2 bases, with 10 bases between the two germline ends. The V gene's germline CDR1 is LNHNV and CDR2 YYDKDF (reference sequence). The CDR3 contains 16 residues. CDR3 DNA sequence: TGTGCCACCAGCAGAGACCGGTGGCGCACTAATGAAAAACTGTTTTTT. It codes for CATSRDRWRTNEKLFF.

The chain is built from TRBV2 and TRBJ1-3, with TRBD1 matching over 8 bases. V lost 4 bases, J lost 0 bases, and 11 bases stayed unmatched. The CDR3 has 18 residues. The germline V gene encodes CDR1 SNHLY and CDR2 FYNNEI. The CDR3 loop is CASSATGTGLSSGNTIYF. CDR3 nucleotides: TGTGCCAGCAGTGCCACCGGGACAGGTCTTTCCTCTGGAAACACCATATATTTT.

This clone was detected a few times. CDR3 residues: CAISEGTSGRAETQYF. CDR3 coding DNA: TGTGCCATCAGTGAGGGGACTAGCGGGAGAGCAGAGACCCAGTACTTC. The chain uses TRBV10-3 and TRBJ2-5; TRBD2 aligns across 14 bases. Germline V lookup: CDR1 ENHRY, CDR2 SYGVKD. The J segment lost 4 bases and the V segment lost 2 bases, leaving 3 bases of the junction unmatched. The CDR3 consists of 16 residues.

This clone was counted a single time. J is TRBJ2-7 and V is TRBV18; no reliable D call. The V and J ends lost 3 bases and 6 bases respectively, with 9 bases between them. The germline V gene has CDR1 KGHSH and CDR2 LQKENI. The CDR3 runs to 12 residues. The CDR3 sequence is CASSPKLVEQYF. The CDR3 bases are TGTGCCAGCTCACCCAAGTTAGTCGAGCAGTACTTC.

This clone was counted once. The genes are TRBV27 and TRBJ2-7; 7 bases align to TRBD1. This CDR3 region has 14 residues. The ends lost 6 bases at V and 0 bases at J; junction bases unmatched: 5. In germline, CDR1 is MNHEY, CDR2 SMNVEV (reference sequence). The CDR3 coding sequence is TGTGCCAGCAGCTTCAGGGGGAGCTCCTACGAGCAGTACTTC. This codes for CASSFRGSSYEQYF.